There are a few counts of the clone carrying this T cell receptor (beta chain). Nominally healthy donors provided the samples, though records likely missed some immune exposures. Researchers ran the PCR with 60 Vbeta and 13 Jbeta primers. Using immunoSEQ multiplex PCR, the repertoire was profiled, and TCRdb retains in-frame clones only, with some absent. The table includes roughly 120,000 clones, about four fifths detected once. This record belongs to a study of cytomegalovirus exposure and HLA in healthy donors. CDR1 SEHNR and CDR2 FQNEAQ come from the germline V gene (reference sequence). With 0 bases removed from V and 5 bases from J, the gap between germline ends came to 14 bases. The CDR3 is 15 residues long.

This TCR was sampled from a woman between 18 and 30 years old in good health and CMV-seronegative. The sequenced sample consisted of PBMCs. The chain combines TRBV7-9 with TRBJ2-7, with D possibly being TRBD1 (7 bases). The CDR3 DNA is TGTGCCAGCAGCTTAGCACAGGGGAGGATAAACGAGCAGTACTTC. Translation: CASSLAQGRINEQYF.